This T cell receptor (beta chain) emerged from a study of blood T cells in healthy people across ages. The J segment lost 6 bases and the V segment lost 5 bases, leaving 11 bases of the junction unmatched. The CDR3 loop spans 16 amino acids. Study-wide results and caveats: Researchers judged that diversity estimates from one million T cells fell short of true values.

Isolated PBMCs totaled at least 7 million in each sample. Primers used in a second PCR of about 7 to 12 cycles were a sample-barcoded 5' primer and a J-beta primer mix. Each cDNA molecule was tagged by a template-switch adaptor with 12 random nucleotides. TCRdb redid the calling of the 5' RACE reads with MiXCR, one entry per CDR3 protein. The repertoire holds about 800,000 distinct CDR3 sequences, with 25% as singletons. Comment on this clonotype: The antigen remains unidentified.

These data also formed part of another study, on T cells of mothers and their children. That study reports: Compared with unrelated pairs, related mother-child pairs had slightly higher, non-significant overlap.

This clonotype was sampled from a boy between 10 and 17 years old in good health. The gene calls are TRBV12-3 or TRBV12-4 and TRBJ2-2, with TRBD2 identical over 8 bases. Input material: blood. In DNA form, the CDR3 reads TGTGCCAGCAGTCCCCGGGGGGGAGGGCCGTCCGGGGAGCTGTTTTTT. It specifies CASSPRGGGPSGELFF.